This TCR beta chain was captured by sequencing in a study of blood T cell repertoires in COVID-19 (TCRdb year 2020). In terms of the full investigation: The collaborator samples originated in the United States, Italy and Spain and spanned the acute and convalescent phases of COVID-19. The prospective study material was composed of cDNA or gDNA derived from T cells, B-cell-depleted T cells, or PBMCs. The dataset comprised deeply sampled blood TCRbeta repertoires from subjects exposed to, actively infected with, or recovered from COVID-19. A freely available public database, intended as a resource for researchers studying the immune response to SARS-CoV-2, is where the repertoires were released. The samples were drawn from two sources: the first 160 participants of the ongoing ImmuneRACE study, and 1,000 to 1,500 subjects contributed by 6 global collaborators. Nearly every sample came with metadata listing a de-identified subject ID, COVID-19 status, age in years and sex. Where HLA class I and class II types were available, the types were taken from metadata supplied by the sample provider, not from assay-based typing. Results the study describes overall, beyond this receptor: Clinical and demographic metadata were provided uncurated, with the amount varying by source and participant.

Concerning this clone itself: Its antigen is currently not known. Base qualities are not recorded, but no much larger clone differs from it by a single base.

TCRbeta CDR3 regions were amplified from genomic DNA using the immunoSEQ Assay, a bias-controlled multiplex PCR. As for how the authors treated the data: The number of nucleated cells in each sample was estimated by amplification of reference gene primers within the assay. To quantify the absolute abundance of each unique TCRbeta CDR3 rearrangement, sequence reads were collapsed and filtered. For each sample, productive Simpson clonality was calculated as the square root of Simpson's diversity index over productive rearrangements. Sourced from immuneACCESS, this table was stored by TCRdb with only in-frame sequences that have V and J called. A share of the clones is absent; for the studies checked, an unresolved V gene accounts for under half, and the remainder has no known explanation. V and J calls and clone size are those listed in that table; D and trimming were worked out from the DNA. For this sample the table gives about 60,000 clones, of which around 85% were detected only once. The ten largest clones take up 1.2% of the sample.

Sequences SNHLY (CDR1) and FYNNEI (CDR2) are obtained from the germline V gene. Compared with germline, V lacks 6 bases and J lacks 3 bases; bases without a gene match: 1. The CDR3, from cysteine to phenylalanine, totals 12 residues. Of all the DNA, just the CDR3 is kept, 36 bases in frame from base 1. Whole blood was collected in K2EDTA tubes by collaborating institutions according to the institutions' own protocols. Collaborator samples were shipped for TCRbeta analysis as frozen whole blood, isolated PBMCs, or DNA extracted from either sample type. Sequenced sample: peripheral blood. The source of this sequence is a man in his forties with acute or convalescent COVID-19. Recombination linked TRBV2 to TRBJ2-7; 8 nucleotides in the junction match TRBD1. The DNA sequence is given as TGTGCCAGCAGAGGGACAGGCTACGAGCAGTACTTC. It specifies CASRGTGYEQYF.